The 20 T cell receptor beta chains below all came from one sample that was sequenced in a study of shared T cell receptors in the human thymus. Only in-frame clones appear in the TCRdb table, and some are missing; sequencing was by immunoSEQ multiplex PCR. The table shows about 500,000 clones, with approximately 80% occurring only once. The data were also submitted as part of a second study, on human thymus T cells.

Sequences were obtained from thymocytes. The receptors here all came from a boy in the first two years of life with a congenital heart defect.

This rearrangement joins TRBV14 to TRBJ1-1, with 8 bases fitting TRBD1. Germline V gives CDR1 SGHDN, CDR2 FVKESK. V lost 0 bases and J lost 5; bases outside the gene matches: 11. The CDR3 is made up of 17 amino acids. The CDR3 region is CASSQEDDQGAGTEAFF. CDR3 nucleotides: TGTGCCAGCAGCCAAGAAGATGATCAGGGGGCCGGGACTGAAGCTTTCTTT.

The V call is TRBV27, the J call TRBJ2-1; the match to TRBD1 covers 8 bases. This CDR3 has 14 amino acids. From germline, CDR1 is MNHEY and CDR2 SMNVEV (reference sequence). V shed 5 bases, J shed 7 bases, and the junction held 7 bases outside the gene matches. The CDR3 DNA follows: TGTGCCAGCAGTGCCCCCCGACAGGGGAATGAGCAGTTCTTC. Its translation is CASSAPRQGNEQFF.

Concerning this clone: Other DNA variants within this sample encode the same CDR3. The V call is TRBV9, the J call TRBJ2-7; 7 bases map to TRBD1. V trimming: 0 bases; J trimming: 3 bases; junction bases outside the gene matches: 6. The CDR3 is made up of 15 amino acids. CDR1 is SGDLS and CDR2 is YYNGEE in the germline V gene. The CDR3 spells CASSVASGGSYEQYF. The CDR3 DNA is TGTGCCAGCAGCGTAGCGTCAGGGGGAAGCTACGAGCAGTACTTC.

The rearrangement joins TRBV7-9 to TRBJ2-7; 10 bases align to TRBD1. Trimming removed 4 bases from V and 4 bases from J; junction bases left unmatched: 16. The CDR3 runs to 18 residues. In germline, CDR1 is SEHNR, CDR2 FQNEAQ (reference sequence). The CDR3 region is CASSSRTPGQGFLYEQYF. The CDR3 nucleotides are TGTGCCAGCAGCTCGCGAACGCCGGGACAGGGGTTTTTGTACGAGCAGTACTTC.

V gene TRBV5-6 combines with J gene TRBJ1-3; D not certain. CDR1 and CDR2 from the germline V gene are SGHDT and YYEEEE. CDR3 size: 15 residues. With 2 bases removed from V and 0 bases from J, the gap between germline ends came to 9 bases. The DNA of the CDR3 is TGTGCCAGCAGCTTTGGCGGAAACTCTGGAAACACCATATATTTT. Protein sequence: CASSFGGNSGNTIYF.

This chain joins TRBV5-6 and TRBJ1-4; TRBD1 aligns across 9 bases. Germline V gene lookup returns CDR1 SGHDT and CDR2 YYEEEE. The CDR3 consists of 14 residues. Trimming took 4 bases from V and 8 from J; bases not matched to a gene: 6. The CDR3 loop reads CASSPGTGKEKLFF. In nucleotides, the CDR3 is TGTGCCAGCAGCCCCGGGACAGGGAAGGAAAAACTGTTTTTT.

The J gene is TRBJ1-5, the V gene TRBV10-3, with 10 bases aligning to TRBD1. Germline V gives CDR1 ENHRY, CDR2 SYGVKD. Trimming took 5 bases from V and 9 from J; bases not matched to a gene: 10. This CDR3 has 15 residues. CDR3 in amino acids: CAISPNGTGDRPQHF. In nucleotides, the CDR3 is TGTGCCATCAGTCCAAACGGGACAGGGGATCGGCCCCAGCATTTT.

The genes are TRBV2 and TRBJ2-3, with D possibly matching TRBD1 (6 bases). Deletions cut 8 bases from V and 2 bases from J, with 11 bases between. This CDR3 is built from 13 residues. Germline loops: CDR1 SNHLY, CDR2 FYNNEI. The CDR3 DNA reads TGTGCCAGCTGGGACACCTACACAGATACGCAGTATTTT. Protein: CASWDTYTDTQYF.

The chain combines TRBV7-2 with TRBJ2-3; TRBD2 aligns across 9 bases. V lost 0 bases and J lost 2; bases outside the gene matches: 9. The length of the CDR3 is 18 residues. Germline-derived CDR1 and CDR2 are SGHTA and FQGNSA. The CDR3 nucleotides are TGTGCCAGCAGCTTAGCAGGTAGCGGGAGAACGAACACAGATACGCAGTATTTT. The encoded protein is CASSLAGSGRTNTDTQYF.

The chain carries TRBV4-3 and TRBJ2-7; TRBD1 matches 9 bases. The CDR3 is made up of 17 amino acids. Germline lookup yields CDR1 LGHNA and CDR2 YSLEER. J was trimmed by 3 bases and V by 1 base; bases with no gene match: 10. CDR3 sequence reads: CASSQASADRGNYEQYF. CDR3 bases: TGCGCCAGCAGCCAAGCCTCCGCGGACAGGGGCAACTACGAGCAGTACTTC.

The V gene is TRBV2, the J gene TRBJ2-7; D remains ambiguous. With 0 bases removed from V and 3 bases from J, the gap between germline ends came to 9 bases. This CDR3 has 14 amino acids. CDR1 is SNHLY and CDR2 is FYNNEI in the germline V gene. This chain's CDR3 is CASSEALRHYEQYF. As DNA, the CDR3 is TGTGCCAGCAGTGAAGCTTTACGACACTACGAGCAGTACTTC.

V usage is TRBV7-6 and J usage is TRBJ2-3; maybe TRBD1 (6 bases). The CDR3 loop spans 16 amino acids. V lost 4 bases to trimming and J lost 4 bases, with 18 bases between them. The germline gives CDR1 SGHVS, CDR2 FNYEAQ. Here the CDR3 reads CASSYPGHSTADTQYF. The CDR3 region has the DNA TGTGCCAGCAGCTATCCGGGACACTCGACAGCAGATACGCAGTATTTT. Full variable domain (missing parts from reference TRBV7-6 and TRBJ2-3): GAGVSQSPRYKVTKRGQDVALRCDPISGHVSLYWYRQALGQGPEFLTYFNYEAQQDKSGLPNDRFSAERPEGSISTLTIQRTEQRDSAMYRCASSYPGHSTADTQYFGPGTRLTVL.

Comment on this clone: The same CDR3 can be traced to other DNA sequences in this sample. The chain couples TRBV28 to TRBJ1-1, with TRBD1 identical over 8 bases. Trimming removed 2 bases from V and 1 base from J; junction bases left unmatched: 0. There are 14 residues in the CDR3. Germline CDR1 MDHEN, CDR2 SYDVKM. The CDR3 here is CASSLDRGNTEAFF. CDR3 bases: TGTGCCAGCAGTTTAGACAGGGGGAACACTGAAGCTTTCTTT.

This clone was counted between two and nine times. The chain is built from TRBV6-1 and TRBJ1-1, with D hard to call. CDR3 length equals 12 residues. V lost 4 bases and J lost 3, with 6 bases in between. Germline V lookup: CDR1 MNHNS, CDR2 SASEGT. The CDR3 nucleotides are TGTGCCAGCAGTGGAGTCCACACTGAAGCTTTCTTT. Protein: CASSGVHTEAFF.

This sequence joins TRBV2 and TRBJ1-5, with D possibly being TRBD1 (5 bases). V shed 4 bases and J shed 5 bases, with 12 bases lying between them. Germline-derived CDR1 and CDR2 are SNHLY and FYNNEI. The CDR3 is made up of 14 amino acids. The CDR3 DNA is TGTGCCAGCAGTGCTGGGCAGGGTTATCAGCCCCAGCATTTT. It encodes CASSAGQGYQPQHF.

This sequence joins TRBV5-6 and TRBJ2-5; D may be TRBD1 (6 bases). Germline values: CDR1 SGHDT, CDR2 YYEEEE. V was cut by 4 bases and J by 4 bases, with 14 bases left in between. There are 14 residues in the CDR3. CDR3 coding DNA: TGTGCCAGCAGCCCCGACAGGCTCGGAGAGACCCAGTACTTC. Residues: CASSPDRLGETQYF.

The rearrangement links TRBV4-3 to TRBJ2-3, with 13 bases aligning to TRBD2. Per germline, CDR1 LGHNA and CDR2 YSLEER. The J segment lost 2 bases and the V segment lost 2 bases, leaving 10 bases of the junction unmatched. CDR3 length: 19 amino acids. The chain's CDR3 is CASSQLGTSGEGPTDTQYF. In DNA form, the CDR3 reads TGCGCCAGCAGCCAATTGGGGACTAGCGGGGAAGGACCCACAGATACGCAGTATTTT.

The genes are TRBV5-5 and TRBJ2-7; 10 nucleotides match TRBD2. CDR1 and CDR2 (germline): SGHKS, YYEKEE (reference sequence). V lost 4 bases, J lost 2 bases, and 3 bases stayed unmatched. The CDR3 spans 14 residues. In nucleotides, the CDR3 is TGTGCCAGCAGCGGGGGACTAGCGCCCTACGAGCAGTACTTC. Its translation is CASSGGLAPYEQYF.

The chain joins TRBV6-1 to TRBJ1-5; a possible D gene is TRBD1 (5 bases). Germline V CDR1 and CDR2: MNHNS, SASEGT. The ends were cut back, 2 bases at V and 6 bases at J, with 17 bases in the middle. The CDR3 is 16 amino acids. The chain's CDR3 is CASSELEGGVTQPQHF. CDR3 sequence (DNA): TGTGCCAGCAGTGAATTGGAGGGAGGGGTCACTCAGCCCCAGCATTTT.

This clone was counted a few times. V and J are TRBV28 and TRBJ2-1; 7 bases are a match to TRBD1. J was trimmed by 8 bases and V by 6 bases; bases with no gene match: 10. The CDR3 is 14 amino acids. Germline V CDR1 and CDR2: MDHEN, SYDVKM. CDR3 DNA: TGTGCCAGCAGAGACCCGGGACAGTTTCATGAGCAGTTCTTC. This sequence encodes CASRDPGQFHEQFF.